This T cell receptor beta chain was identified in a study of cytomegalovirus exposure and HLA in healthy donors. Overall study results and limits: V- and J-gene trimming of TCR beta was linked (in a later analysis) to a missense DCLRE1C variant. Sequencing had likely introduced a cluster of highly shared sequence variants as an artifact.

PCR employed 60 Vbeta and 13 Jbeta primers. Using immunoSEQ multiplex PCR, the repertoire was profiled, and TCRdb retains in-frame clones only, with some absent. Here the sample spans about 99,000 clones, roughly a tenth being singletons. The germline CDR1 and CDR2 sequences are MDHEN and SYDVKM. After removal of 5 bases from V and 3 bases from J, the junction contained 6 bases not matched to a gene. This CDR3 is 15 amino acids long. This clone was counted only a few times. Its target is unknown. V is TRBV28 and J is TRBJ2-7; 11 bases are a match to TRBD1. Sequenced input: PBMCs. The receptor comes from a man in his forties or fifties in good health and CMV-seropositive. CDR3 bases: TGTGCCAGCAGTCCTGCGGGGACAGGGGGCTACGAGCAGTACTTC. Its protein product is CASSPAGTGGYEQYF.